This passage covers 13 T cell receptor beta chains from one sample sequenced in a study of T cells in Graves' hyperthyroidism and ophthalmopathy. TCR beta CDR3 sequences were amplified from RNA transcripts. The TCR CDR3 was amplified in a first-round RT-PCR using the HTBI primer set. TCRdb re-called the multiplex PCR reads with MiXCR, one entry per CDR3 protein. The sample shows approximately 250,000 distinct CDR3 sequences, approximately 24% of them seen only once. Sequenced sample: blood. These receptors came from a woman in her thirties or forties with Graves' ophthalmopathy.

This clonotype has at least ten counts. In DNA, the CDR3 is TGTGCCTGGAGTCCAGACATCTACGAGCAGTACTTC. This translates into CAWSPDIYEQYF. The chain carries TRBV30 and TRBJ2-7; no clear D. Germline V gene lookup returns CDR1 GTSNPN and CDR2 SVGIG (reference sequence). The CDR3 loop spans 12 amino acids. Trimming took off 2 bases at V and 3 bases at J, with 8 bases between the two ends.

There are many counts of this clonotype. V gene TRBV20-1 combines with J gene TRBJ2-7; 10 bases match TRBD2. J was trimmed by 0 bases and V by 2 bases; bases with no gene match: 7. Per the germline V gene, CDR1 is DFQATT and CDR2 is SNEGSKA (reference sequence). This CDR3 spans 16 amino acids. This chain's CDR3 is CSARRPTSGRSYEQYF. The DNA of the CDR3 is TGCAGTGCTAGACGGCCGACTAGCGGGCGCTCCTACGAGCAGTACTTC.

This CDR3 is CASSSSDLAKNIQYF. CDR3 sequence (DNA): TGTGCCAGCAGTTCCTCGGACCTAGCCAAAAACATTCAGTACTTC. This chain connects TRBV12-3 or TRBV12-4 to TRBJ2-4, with D unclear. V gave up 4 bases and J gave up 0 bases, with 10 bases separating them. CDR3 length: 15 amino acids.

The chain has TRBV12-5 and TRBJ2-7; D remains ambiguous. The J call is uncertain, as TRBJ2-1 better fits the DNA end. Germline V gene sequence: CDR1 LGHNT, CDR2 FRNRAP. The CDR3 loop spans 13 amino acids. The CDR3: CASGIGGIGEQFF. The CDR3 DNA reads TGTGCTAGTGGCATAGGTGGGATTGGCGAGCAGTTCTTC.

This clonotype was detected many times. The chain carries TRBV20-1 and TRBJ2-7; the match to TRBD2 covers 9 bases. V shed 7 bases, J shed 3 bases, and the junction held 13 bases outside the gene matches. The germline V gene encodes CDR1 DFQATT and CDR2 SNEGSKA (reference sequence). CDR3 length equals 15 residues. The DNA for the CDR3 is TGCAGTGTCAGGCCCTCTAGCGGGGCTGACTACGAGCAGTACTTC. Translation: CSVRPSSGADYEQYF.

Many counts were recorded for this clonotype. This rearrangement joins TRBV19 to TRBJ1-2, with D uncertain. Between the trimmed V and J ends, which lost 3 bases and 8 bases, there was a span of 10 bases. CDR1 and CDR2 (germline): LNHDA, SQIVND (reference sequence). The CDR3 is 12 residues long. The CDR3 sequence is CASSMEGGGYTF. CDR3 nucleotides: TGTGCCAGTAGTATGGAAGGCGGCGGCTACACCTTC.

Ten or more counts support this clonotype. The V call is TRBV20-1, the J call TRBJ1-6, with D unresolved. Germline loops: CDR1 DFQATT, CDR2 SNEGSKA (reference sequence). The CDR3 consists of 13 residues. The V gene lost 6 bases and the J gene lost 11 bases, with 17 bases spanning the gap. The CDR3 sequence is CSARAGKPAPLHF. Written as DNA, the CDR3 is TGCAGTGCCCGTGCGGGAAAACCAGCACCCCTCCACTTT.

V usage is TRBV9 and J usage is TRBJ2-7, with TRBD1 as a possible D gene (6 bases). The germline V gene encodes CDR1 SGDLS and CDR2 YYNGEE. Trimming took 2 bases from V and 1 from J, leaving 10 bases between them. There are 14 residues in the CDR3. The CDR3 is CASSVGADSYEQYF. Here the CDR3 DNA reads TGTGCCAGCAGCGTGGGGGCGGATTCCTACGAGCAGTACTTC.

V gene TRBV6-1 combines with J gene TRBJ2-5; 8 positions agree with TRBD2. Germline trimming cut 7 bases from V and 1 base from J; bases unmatched to any gene: 5. Looked up from germline, CDR1 is MNHNS and CDR2 is SASEGT. The CDR3 is 14 amino acids. For the CDR3, the DNA is TGTGCCAGCACAATAGCGGGAACCCAAGAGACCCAGTACTTC. This gives the protein CASTIAGTQETQYF.

This clonotype was found many times. The chain joins TRBV15 to TRBJ1-5; TRBD1 matches 8 bases. The CDR3 sequence is 13 residues long. Losses at the gene ends were 5 bases for V and 7 bases for J; bases not matched to a gene: 4. Per germline, CDR1 LNHNV and CDR2 YYDKDF (reference sequence). The CDR3 DNA is TGTGCCACCAGCCGGACAGGGAACCAGCCCCAGCATTTT. This sequence encodes CATSRTGNQPQHF.

This clonotype has ten or more counts. CDR3 loop: CATSGLVKGRLAGGNTGELFF. The CDR3 DNA sequence: TGTGCCACCAGTGGCCTGGTAAAGGGGAGACTAGCGGGAGGAAACACCGGGGAGCTGTTTTTT. The chain links TRBV24-1 to TRBJ2-2, with 13 bases aligning to TRBD2. Germline CDR1 reads KGHDR; CDR2 reads SFDVKD. V was pared by 5 bases and J by 2 bases, with 16 bases of the junction left unmatched. The CDR3 loop spans 21 amino acids.

This clonotype has a count of ten or more. The J gene is TRBJ2-2, the V gene TRBV28; 9 bases agree with TRBD1. The CDR3 runs 15 residues. V shed 0 bases and J 7 bases; nucleotides not matched to a gene: 3. Looked up from germline, CDR1 is MDHEN and CDR2 is SYDVKM. CDR3 nucleotides: TGTGCCAGCAGTTTATGGACAGGGGGAAACGGGGAGCTGTTTTTT. This sequence encodes CASSLWTGGNGELFF.

This clonotype has a count of ten or more. The chain links TRBV6-5 to TRBJ2-4, with 11 positions matching TRBD2. V dropped 6 bases and J dropped 4; count of bases not matched to a gene: 8. Germline-derived CDR1 and CDR2 are MNHEY and SVGAGI. The CDR3 contains 16 residues. CDR3: CASSRPASGGKNIQYF. The CDR3, as DNA: TGTGCCAGCAGCCGCCCTGCTAGCGGGGGGAAAAACATTCAGTACTTC.